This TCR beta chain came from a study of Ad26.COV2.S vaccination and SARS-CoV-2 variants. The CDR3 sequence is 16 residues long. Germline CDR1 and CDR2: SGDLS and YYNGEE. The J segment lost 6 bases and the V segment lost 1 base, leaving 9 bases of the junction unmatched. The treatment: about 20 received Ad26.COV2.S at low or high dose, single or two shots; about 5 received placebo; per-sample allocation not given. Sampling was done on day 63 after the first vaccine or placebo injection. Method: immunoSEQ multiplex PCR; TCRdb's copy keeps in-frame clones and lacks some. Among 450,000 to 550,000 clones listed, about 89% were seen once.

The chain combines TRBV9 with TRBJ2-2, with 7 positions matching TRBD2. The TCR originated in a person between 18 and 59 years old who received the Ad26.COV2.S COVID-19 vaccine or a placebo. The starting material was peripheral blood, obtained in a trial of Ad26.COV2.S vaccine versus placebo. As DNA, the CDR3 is TGTGCCAGCAGCGTATATGCTAGCGGTTTCGCCGGGGAGCTGTTTTTT. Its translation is CASSVYASGFAGELFF.